Following are 24 T cell receptor beta chains from one sample sequenced in a study of T cell changes during pregnancy in multiple sclerosis (dated by TCRdb to between 2018 and 2021). Library preparation was by the immunoSEQ multiplex PCR assay. TCRdb limited this immuneACCESS table to in-frame rearrangements with V and J called. A share of clones is missing; checked studies link under half to unresolved V genes, and the rest is unexplained. The sample table records tens of thousands of clones; 93% of these occur just once. The top ten clones comprise under 3% of the sample. The source was peripheral blood, collected in the second trimester of pregnancy. These receptors all stem from a female donor with multiple sclerosis, enrolled in a pregnancy study.

This chain joins TRBV10-3 and TRBJ2-5, with D maybe TRBD2 (6 bases). Trimming cost V 6 bases and J 1 base, with 12 bases left between them. CDR1 and CDR2 (germline): ENHRY, SYGVKD. CDR3 length: 14 amino acids. CDR3 amino acids: CAIRGEDSQETQYF. DNA for the CDR3: TGTGCCATCAGGGGGGAGGACTCCCAAGAGACCCAGTACTTC.

This chain links TRBV6-4 with TRBJ2-1; tentatively, D is TRBD2 (7 bases). Germline CDR1 and CDR2: MRHNA and SNTAGT. The V and J ends lost 0 bases and 1 base respectively, with 10 bases between them. The CDR3 length is 16 residues. The CDR3 spells CASSDSGGGSYNEQFF. The CDR3 DNA reads as TGTGCCAGCAGTGACTCAGGGGGGGGATCCTACAATGAGCAGTTCTTC.

The chain carries TRBV5-4 and TRBJ1-2; D remains ambiguous. The CDR3 has 13 residues. Germline V CDR1 and CDR2: SGHNT, YYREEE (reference sequence). The V and J ends lost 4 bases and 6 bases respectively, with 13 bases between them. The CDR3 here is CASSGPVDNGYTF. The CDR3 DNA follows: TGTGCCAGCAGCGGGCCCGTCGACAATGGCTACACCTTC.

The rearrangement uses TRBV6-1 and TRBJ1-5; 9 bases are shared with TRBD1. In germline, CDR1 is MNHNS, CDR2 SASEGT. CDR3 length: 15 residues. Germline trimming cut 5 bases from V and 4 bases from J; bases unmatched to any gene: 6. The CDR3: CASSTRDRGNQPQHF. The CDR3 bases are TGTGCCAGCAGTACCCGAGACAGGGGGAATCAGCCCCAGCATTTT.

This chain uses TRBV23-1 with TRBJ1-2, with D perhaps TRBD1 (5 bases). TRBV23-1 is an open reading frame whose function is uncertain. The CDR3 totals 13 residues. The V end lost 0 bases, the J end lost 10 bases, and 12 bases lay between the germline ends. CDR3 sequence reads: CASSQSDNLSYTF. CDR3 DNA sequence: TGCGCCAGCAGTCAATCGGACAACCTCTCCTACACCTTC.

This chain joins TRBV6-6 and TRBJ2-3, with 13 bases lining up with TRBD2. CDR1 and CDR2 from the germline V gene are MNHNY and SVGAGI (reference sequence). After removal of 0 bases from V and 5 bases from J, the junction contained 2 bases not matched to a gene. The CDR3 runs 16 residues. The CDR3 sequence: CASSYSTSGGEDTQYF. DNA of the CDR3: TGTGCCAGCAGTTACTCAACTAGCGGGGGGGAAGATACGCAGTATTTT.

This chain connects TRBV6-1 to TRBJ1-2; the D gene is possibly TRBD1 (5 bases). CDR1 MNHNS and CDR2 SASEGT come from the germline V gene. This CDR3 has 14 amino acids. The germline V and J ends were trimmed by 2 bases and 8 bases, with 15 bases remaining between them. This CDR3 reads CASSERRQGGGYTF. Written as DNA, the CDR3 is TGTGCCAGCAGTGAAAGGCGGCAGGGAGGAGGCTACACCTTC.

This clone occurred a few times. This chain links TRBV6-5 with TRBJ1-2; D possibly corresponds to TRBD1 (5 bases). Germline CDR1 and CDR2: MNHEY and SVGAGI. CDR3 size: 15 residues. V shed 0 bases and J shed 2 bases, with 10 bases lying between them. The CDR3 DNA reads TGTGCCAGCAGTTACTCGTCAGGGATCAACTATGGCTACACCTTC. It codes for CASSYSSGINYGYTF.

This chain connects TRBV2 to TRBJ1-5; 8 positions agree with TRBD1. Losses at the gene ends were 6 bases for V and 6 bases for J; bases not matched to a gene: 7. Germline V lookup: CDR1 SNHLY, CDR2 FYNNEI. The CDR3 consists of 14 residues. The CDR3 DNA reads as TGTGCCAGCAGGGCCGGACAGGGCGGTCAGCCCCAGCATTTT. Amino acids: CASRAGQGGQPQHF.

The chain joins TRBV4-1 to TRBJ2-2; D possibly corresponds to TRBD2 (5 bases). CDR3 size: 14 residues. CDR1 and CDR2 from the germline V gene are MGHRA and YSYEKL. V was cut by 4 bases and J by 5 bases, with 11 bases left in between. This chain's CDR3 is CASSPPAVTGELFF. The CDR3 nucleotides are TGCGCCAGCAGCCCGCCAGCGGTTACCGGGGAGCTGTTTTTT.

V is TRBV4-2 and J is TRBJ2-2; possibly TRBD1 for D (5 bases). Trimming cost V 0 bases and J 3 bases, with 11 bases left between them. Germline V CDR1 and CDR2: LGHNA, YNFKEQ. The CDR3 loop spans 16 amino acids. The CDR3 region is CASSQDQGSYTGELFF. In DNA form, the CDR3 reads TGTGCCAGCAGCCAAGATCAGGGCTCCTACACCGGGGAGCTGTTTTTT.

V gene TRBV4-1 combines with J gene TRBJ2-3; D unresolved. The CDR3 totals 14 residues. With 2 bases removed from V and 5 bases from J, the gap between germline ends came to 11 bases. Germline CDR1 reads MGHRA; CDR2 reads YSYEKL. CDR3 in amino acids: CASSQLPQLDTQYF. As DNA, the CDR3 is TGCGCCAGCAGCCAACTGCCGCAGTTAGATACGCAGTATTTT.

A remark on this clone: This specimen includes other DNA sequences encoding the same CDR3. The chain is built from TRBV19 and TRBJ2-1; no firm D call. The CDR3 totals 14 residues. V was clipped by 5 bases and J by 0 bases, with 8 bases between them. Germline V gene sequence: CDR1 LNHDA, CDR2 SQIVND (reference sequence). The CDR3 sequence is CASSPGSSYNEQFF. The CDR3 bases are TGTGCCAGTAGTCCGGGTTCCTCCTACAATGAGCAGTTCTTC.

The rearrangement uses TRBV5-6 and TRBJ1-2; 9 bases are shared with TRBD1. The CDR3 spans 14 residues. Germline CDR1 and CDR2: SGHDT and YYEEEE. V was clipped by 2 bases and J by 7 bases; unmatched bases: 6. In DNA, the CDR3 is TGTGCCAGCAGCTTTGGGACAGGGTCTAGTGGCTACACCTTC. Protein sequence: CASSFGTGSSGYTF.

V is TRBV27 and J is TRBJ1-6; D gene ambiguous. Germline V lookup: CDR1 MNHEY, CDR2 SMNVEV (reference sequence). This CDR3 region has 13 residues. With 6 bases removed from V and 8 bases from J, the gap between germline ends came to 11 bases. CDR3 DNA sequence: TGTGCCAGCAGCCCGCTGATAGATTCACCCCTCCACTTT. Amino acids: CASSPLIDSPLHF.

The V and J genes are TRBV6-6 and TRBJ2-7; TRBD2 aligns across 14 bases. The CDR3 loop spans 14 amino acids. With V trimmed by 6 bases and J by 2 bases, 0 bases remained unmatched. Germline values: CDR1 MNHNY, CDR2 SVGAGI (reference sequence). CDR3 loop: CASRTSGGAYEQYF. The CDR3 DNA reads as TGTGCCAGCAGGACTAGCGGGGGGGCCTACGAGCAGTACTTC.

The chain has TRBV20-1 and TRBJ2-7; tentatively, D is TRBD1 (5 bases). V lost 2 bases to trimming and J lost 3 bases, with 5 bases between them. CDR1 is DFQATT, CDR2 SNEGSKA, per germline (reference sequence). The CDR3 is made up of 11 amino acids. The CDR3 DNA is TGCAGTGCTAGACAGGGCTACGAGCAGTACTTC. Amino acids: CSARQGYEQYF.

The chain couples TRBV11-2 to TRBJ2-3; a possible D gene is TRBD1 (5 bases). V was cut by 6 bases and J by 3 bases, with 16 bases left in between. CDR3 length: 15 amino acids. CDR1 SGHAT and CDR2 FQNNGV come from the germline V gene. The CDR3 bases are TGTGCCAGCAGTCATGACAGTGGTTATACAGATACGCAGTATTTT. Amino acids: CASSHDSGYTDTQYF. Combining the CDR3 with reference TRBV11-2 and TRBJ2-3 gives the whole variable domain EAGVAQSPRYKIIEKRQSVAFWCNPISGHATLYWYQQILGQGPKLLIQFQNNGVVDDSQLPKDRFSAERLKGVDSTLKIQPAKLEDSAVYLCASSHDSGYTDTQYFGPGTRLTVL.

V usage is TRBV15 and J usage is TRBJ2-1, with D maybe TRBD1 (5 bases). The CDR3 covers 15 residues. V lost 1 base and J 8 bases, leaving 15 bases between the germline ends. The V gene's germline CDR1 is LNHNV and CDR2 YYDKDF (reference sequence). CDR3 DNA sequence: TGTGCCACCAGCAGAGGCCCCCAGGGTGGGGATGAGCAGTTCTTC. As protein: CATSRGPQGGDEQFF. The full variable domain, in which reference TRBV15 and TRBJ2-1 provide the parts outside the CDR3, is DAMVIQNPRYQVTQFGKPVTLSCSQTLNHNVMYWYQQKSSQAPKLLFHYYDKDFNNEADTPDNFQSRRPNTSFCFLDIRSPGLGDTAMYLCATSRGPQGGDEQFFGPGTRLTVL.

The rearrangement links TRBV5-1 to TRBJ2-5; D is perhaps TRBD2 (6 bases). Trimming removed 6 bases from V and 1 base from J, with 10 bases in between. In germline, CDR1 is SGHRS, CDR2 YFSETQ. The CDR3 totals 13 residues. The CDR3 sequence: CASMQAGQETQYF. CDR3 bases: TGCGCCAGCATGCAAGCGGGCCAAGAGACCCAGTACTTC.

This rearrangement joins TRBV6-5 to TRBJ1-2; 9 bases match TRBD1. Trimming took 0 bases from V and 8 from J; bases not matched to a gene: 4. Germline V lookup: CDR1 MNHEY, CDR2 SVGAGI. The CDR3 runs to 14 residues. CDR3 nucleotides: TGTGCCAGCAGTTACTCGGGACAGGGTGGAGGCTACACCTTC. Amino acids: CASSYSGQGGGYTF.

This clone appeared once. The chain couples TRBV18 to TRBJ2-3, with 11 positions matching TRBD2. CDR1 and CDR2 (germline): KGHSH, LQKENI. The CDR3 runs to 15 residues. Losses at the gene ends were 2 bases for V and 7 bases for J; bases not matched to a gene: 5. For the CDR3, the DNA is TGTGCCAGCTCACCAGAGACTAGCGGGAAAAATACGCAGTATTTT. Translating it yields CASSPETSGKNTQYF.

This CDR3 reads CASSYGTRISPLHF. The DNA of the CDR3 is TGTGCCAGCAGTTACGGCACCAGAATTTCACCCCTCCACTTT. The J gene is TRBJ1-6, the V gene TRBV6-5; no clear D. The CDR3 runs 14 residues. The V end was cut by 2 bases, the J end by 9 bases, with 11 bases between. Germline CDR1 and CDR2: MNHEY and SVGAGI.

The table lists this clone with a count of one. The gene calls are TRBV6-1 and TRBJ1-5, with D possibly matching TRBD1 (6 bases). V was trimmed by 7 bases and J by 5 bases, leaving 15 bases between them. This CDR3 has 14 amino acids. The germline V gene has CDR1 MNHNS and CDR2 SASEGT. CDR3 region: CASIRGTLDQPQHF. CDR3 DNA sequence: TGTGCCAGCATCAGGGGCACTCTAGATCAGCCCCAGCATTTT.